This T cell receptor beta chain was sequenced in a study of T cells after posttransplantation cyclophosphamide. Many counts were recorded for this clone. Its target is not known. The germline V gene encodes CDR1 SGHRS and CDR2 YFSETQ. Trimming removed 4 bases from V and 8 bases from J; junction bases left unmatched: 4. The CDR3 sequence is 14 residues long. Assay: immunoSEQ multiplex PCR; the TCRdb copy retains only in-frame clones and omits some. The repertoire has 30,000 to 40,000 clones, none seen only once; the ten largest take roughly 2.5%. Study-level findings and limits: Recipient CMV seropositivity and CMV reactivation strongly tracked TRB clonality. Blood and skin or GI T cell repertoires showed limited TRB overlap.

This chain connects TRBV5-1 to TRBJ1-6; TRBD1 agrees at 9 bases. Sequencing was done on a sample of PBMCs. The source is a man between 45 and 60 years old in good health, CMV-negative, and a related stem cell transplant donor. Here the CDR3 DNA reads TGCGCCAGCAGCCTACAGGGGGCAGATTCACCCCTCCACTTT. Protein sequence: CASSLQGADSPLHF.